This TCR beta chain came from a study of blood T cell repertoires in COVID-19. The CDR3 is 13 residues long. Germline CDR1 is MNHEY and CDR2 is SMNVEV (reference sequence). The V gene end was trimmed by 8 bases and the J gene end by 2 bases; junction bases not matched to a gene: 4. TCRdb's copy holds only in-frame clones and misses some; the assay was immunoSEQ multiplex PCR. The table lists approximately 250,000 clones, roughly 86% of them singletons. The rearrangement joins TRBV27 to TRBJ2-7, with 9 bases matching TRBD2. This receptor was taken from a man aged 35 to 55 with active or convalescent COVID-19. The sample was peripheral blood. CDR3 residues: CASGPSGTYEQYF. The CDR3 DNA follows: TGTGCCAGCGGCCCTAGCGGGACCTACGAGCAGTACTTC.